These 20 T cell receptor beta chains came from one sample sequenced in a study of Ad26.COV2.S vaccination and SARS-CoV-2 variants (TCRdb year 2021). Library prep was done by the immunoSEQ multiplex PCR assay. TCRdb stores this immuneACCESS table with in-frame sequences only. Part of the clones is absent; in the studies checked, under half of the shortfall reflects unresolved V genes, and no reason is known for the rest. For this sample there are about 350,000 clones; 88% appear just once. The ten largest make up 6.4% of the sample. Per the publication, the treatment or condition label means: roughly 20 received Ad26.COV2.S at low or high dose, single or two shots; 5 received placebo; per-sample allocation not given. For vaccine and placebo recipients, the sequenced repertoires came from samples collected on day 63 after the first injection. The sequenced sample was peripheral blood, obtained in a trial of Ad26.COV2.S vaccine versus placebo. These TCRs come from a person aged 18 to 59 who received the Ad26.COV2.S COVID-19 vaccine or a placebo.

The J gene is TRBJ2-2, the V gene TRBV30; no definite D call. This CDR3 region has 15 residues. The ends were cut back, 4 bases at V and 4 bases at J, with 16 bases in the middle. Per the germline V gene, CDR1 is GTSNPN and CDR2 is SVGIG (reference sequence). The CDR3 is CAWTNPSSLTGELFF. The CDR3 DNA reads as TGTGCCTGGACTAACCCCAGCAGTCTCACCGGGGAGCTGTTTTTT.

The chain employs TRBV11-2 and TRBJ2-7; 7 bases map to TRBD2. The CDR3 spans 14 residues. CDR1 is SGHAT, CDR2 FQNNGV, per germline. V lost 6 bases, J lost 5 bases, and 10 bases stayed unmatched. The CDR3 reads CASSWGGMVHEQYF. In DNA, the CDR3 is TGTGCCAGCAGTTGGGGGGGGATGGTCCACGAGCAGTACTTC. The entire variable domain, with the rest obtained from reference TRBV11-2 and TRBJ2-7, is as follows: EAGVAQSPRYKIIEKRQSVAFWCNPISGHATLYWYQQILGQGPKLLIQFQNNGVVDDSQLPKDRFSAERLKGVDSTLKIQPAKLEDSAVYLCASSWGGMVHEQYFGPGTRLTVT.

This clone has a handful of counts. The gene calls are TRBV7-6 and TRBJ2-7, with D unclear. The CDR3 covers 14 residues. V gave up 4 bases and J gave up 2 bases, with 12 bases separating them. In germline, CDR1 is SGHVS, CDR2 FNYEAQ. CDR3 bases: TGTGCCAGCAGCTCCGGGTCCCCCACCTACGAGCAGTACTTC. Translating gives CASSSGSPTYEQYF.

The gene calls are TRBV11-1 and TRBJ1-5, with TRBD1 identical over 9 bases. Germline CDR1 reads SGHAT; CDR2 reads FQDESV (reference sequence). The CDR3 extends over 16 amino acids. J was trimmed by 6 bases and V by 6 bases; bases with no gene match: 12. Here the CDR3 reads CASRAKQGASFQPQHF. Written as DNA, the CDR3 is TGTGCCAGCAGAGCTAAACAGGGGGCGAGCTTTCAGCCCCAGCATTTT.

This clone was seen a handful of times. V is TRBV2 and J is TRBJ1-6; D might be TRBD1 (6 bases). Germline V gene data show CDR1 as SNHLY and CDR2 as FYNNEI. Trimming stripped 8 bases from V and 9 bases from J, with 20 bases between. The CDR3 extends over 15 amino acids. In nucleotides, the CDR3 is TGTGCCAGCTCTCGGACAGAAAAAGTTACTTCACCCCTCCACTTT. It encodes CASSRTEKVTSPLHF.

A single count supports this clone. The chain uses TRBV6-6 and TRBJ2-6, with TRBD1 matching 8 bases. With 5 bases clipped from V and 2 bases from J, the junction kept 20 bases outside the gene matches. Germline CDR1 is MNHNY and CDR2 is SVGAGI (reference sequence). The CDR3 has 21 residues. In DNA form, the CDR3 reads TGTGCCAGCAGTCGCCCCCGGGACAGGATTGGGTCGGCAGCTGGGGCCAACGTCCTGACTTTC. Its protein product is CASSRPRDRIGSAAGANVLTF.

There are a few counts of this clone. The V gene is TRBV7-8, the J gene TRBJ2-7, with D maybe TRBD2 (5 bases). Germline lookup yields CDR1 SGHVS and CDR2 FQNEAQ. The CDR3 has 14 amino acids. Trimming removed 5 bases from V and 0 bases from J, with 11 bases in between. The CDR3 DNA follows: TGTGCCAGCAGCCCATTTGGGAGCTCCTACGAGCAGTACTTC. This sequence encodes CASSPFGSSYEQYF.

The rearrangement links TRBV27 to TRBJ2-2; D may be TRBD1 (5 bases). Germline V gives CDR1 MNHEY, CDR2 SMNVEV (reference sequence). V lost 3 bases to trimming and J lost 1 base, with 6 bases between them. The CDR3 loop spans 14 amino acids. The CDR3 protein is CASSLGQNTGELFF. In nucleotides, the CDR3 is TGTGCCAGCAGTTTGGGGCAGAACACCGGGGAGCTGTTTTTT.

The chain uses TRBV2 and TRBJ2-3; D ambiguous. The V gene's germline CDR1 is SNHLY and CDR2 FYNNEI. This CDR3 contains 14 residues. The V end lost 7 bases, the J end lost 0 bases, and 11 bases lay between the germline ends. The CDR3 loop reads CASMLRRSTDTQYF. CDR3 bases: TGTGCCAGCATGCTCAGGCGTAGCACAGATACGCAGTATTTT. The full variable domain, with the rest looked up from reference TRBV2 and TRBJ2-3, is EPEVTQTPSHQVTQMGQEVILRCVPISNHLYFYWYRQILGQKVEFLVSFYNNEISEKSEIFDDQFSVERPDGSNFTLKIRSTKLEDSAMYFCASMLRRSTDTQYFGPGTRLTVL.

The chain couples TRBV18 to TRBJ2-2; no reliable D call. Germline V gene lookup returns CDR1 KGHSH and CDR2 LQKENI. There are 14 residues in the CDR3. V lost 5 bases to trimming and J lost 1 base, with 8 bases between them. In nucleotides, the CDR3 is TGTGCCAGCTCAGCGAGCCAGAACACCGGGGAGCTGTTTTTT. It codes for CASSASQNTGELFF.

This chain connects TRBV11-1 to TRBJ2-7; D remains ambiguous. Germline CDR1 and CDR2: SGHAT and FQDESV (reference sequence). The germline V and J ends were trimmed by 3 bases and 5 bases, with 11 bases remaining between them. The CDR3 is 13 amino acids. The CDR3 coding sequence is TGTGCCAGCAGCTTTGATCAGTTCCACGAGCAGTACTTC. Protein product: CASSFDQFHEQYF.

The rearrangement uses TRBV20-1 and TRBJ1-2; D is unresolved. V was trimmed by 6 bases and J by 6 bases, leaving 11 bases between them. This CDR3 has 11 residues. Germline CDR1 reads DFQATT; CDR2 reads SNEGSKA (reference sequence). CDR3 protein: CSAPRSDGYTF. Written as DNA, the CDR3 is TGCAGTGCCCCCCGGTCGGATGGCTACACCTTC.

The chain has TRBV6-5 and TRBJ1-1, with a possible D match to TRBD1 (5 bases). The V gene lost 5 bases and the J gene lost 3 bases, with 10 bases spanning the gap. Looked up from germline, CDR1 is MNHEY and CDR2 is SVGAGI. This CDR3 spans 13 amino acids. This CDR3 is CASSRLGDTEAFF. In DNA form, the CDR3 reads TGTGCCAGCAGTCGTTTAGGGGACACTGAAGCTTTCTTT.

The chain links TRBV6-6 to TRBJ2-1; D ambiguous. From germline, CDR1 is MNHNY and CDR2 SVGAGI (reference sequence). There are 13 residues in the CDR3. V was pared by 0 bases and J by 6 bases, with 6 bases between. The CDR3 DNA follows: TGTGCCAGCAGTTACTCGAGCGTCAATGAGCAGTTCTTC. This sequence encodes CASSYSSVNEQFF.

V and J are TRBV5-5 and TRBJ1-2; unclear D gene. The CDR3 extends over 14 amino acids. Germline CDR1 SGHKS, CDR2 YYEKEE (reference sequence). Between the trimmed V and J ends, which lost 3 bases and 8 bases, there was a span of 17 bases. CDR3 DNA sequence: TGTGCCAGCAGCTCGCCCCCCACAACCAGCGGCTACACCTTC. This codes for CASSSPPTTSGYTF.

Comment on this clone: An end of the junction does not agree with germline; a read error may underlie this. CDR3 sequence reads: CASSEMGSSLF. The CDR3 DNA follows: TGTGCCAGCAGTGAAATGGGTTCATCCCTCTTC. The chain couples TRBV6-1 to TRBJ2-7; D remains ambiguous. This CDR3 has 11 residues. Germline CDR1 is MNHNS and CDR2 is SASEGT.

The V gene is TRBV4-2, the J gene TRBJ1-2; D not certain. The V gene's germline CDR1 is LGHNA and CDR2 YNFKEQ. The CDR3 totals 14 residues. V was clipped by 4 bases and J by 2 bases, with 11 bases between them. The CDR3 sequence is CASSPFLRNYGYTF. The CDR3 DNA reads as TGTGCCAGCAGCCCCTTCTTACGAAACTATGGCTACACCTTC.

J is TRBJ2-7 and V is TRBV18; D ambiguous. CDR3 length: 15 amino acids. The germline V and J ends were trimmed by 6 bases and 0 bases, with 15 bases remaining between them. The germline V gene has CDR1 KGHSH and CDR2 LQKENI. CDR3 DNA: TGTGCCAGCTCCCAGTCGGTCGTTCCCTCCTACGAGCAGTACTTC. Translation gives CASSQSVVPSYEQYF. Together with reference TRBV18 and TRBJ2-7, the CDR3 gives the full variable domain: NAGVMQNPRHLVRRRGQEARLRCSPMKGHSHVYWYRQLPEEGLKFMVYLQKENIIDESGMPKERFSAEFPKEGPSILRIQQVVRGDSAAYFCASSQSVVPSYEQYFGPGTRLTVT.

The chain carries TRBV19 and TRBJ2-7; 9 nucleotides agree with TRBD2. The germline V gene encodes CDR1 LNHDA and CDR2 SQIVND (reference sequence). Trimming removed 2 bases from V and 4 bases from J; junction bases left unmatched: 6. The CDR3 runs 15 residues. In DNA, the CDR3 is TGTGCCAGTAGTATACTCGGCGGGGGGGCATACGAGCAGTACTTC. Its translation: CASSILGGGAYEQYF. The full variable domain, in which reference TRBV19 and TRBJ2-7 provide the parts outside the CDR3, is DGGITQSPKYLFRKEGQNVTLSCEQNLNHDAMYWYRQDPGQGLRLIYYSQIVNDFQKGDIAEGYSVSREKKESFPLTVTSAQKNPTAFYLCASSILGGGAYEQYFGPGTRLTVT.

As to this clone: The sample holds other DNA sequences that translate to the same CDR3. The chain combines TRBV30 with TRBJ1-5; a weak D match, TRBD1 (5 bases). CDR1 and CDR2 (germline): GTSNPN, SVGIG (reference sequence). The CDR3 spans 13 residues. V was trimmed by 1 base and J by 4 bases, leaving 8 bases between them. The CDR3 loop reads CAWSEQGNQPQHF. In nucleotides, the CDR3 is TGTGCCTGGAGTGAGCAGGGAAATCAGCCCCAGCATTTT.